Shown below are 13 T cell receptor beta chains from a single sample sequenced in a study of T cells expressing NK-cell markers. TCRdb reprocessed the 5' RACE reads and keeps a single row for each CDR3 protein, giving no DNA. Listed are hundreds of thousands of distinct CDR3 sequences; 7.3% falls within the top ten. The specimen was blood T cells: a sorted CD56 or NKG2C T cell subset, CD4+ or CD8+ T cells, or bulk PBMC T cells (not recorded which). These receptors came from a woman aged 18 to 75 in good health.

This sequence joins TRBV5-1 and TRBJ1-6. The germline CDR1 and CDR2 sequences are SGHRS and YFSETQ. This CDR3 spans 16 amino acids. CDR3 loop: CASSQGLSSYNSPLHF.

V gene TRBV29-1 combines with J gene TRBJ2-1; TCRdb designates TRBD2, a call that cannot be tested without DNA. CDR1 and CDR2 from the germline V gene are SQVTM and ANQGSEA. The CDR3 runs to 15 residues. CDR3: CSFVSGTSGTGEQFF.

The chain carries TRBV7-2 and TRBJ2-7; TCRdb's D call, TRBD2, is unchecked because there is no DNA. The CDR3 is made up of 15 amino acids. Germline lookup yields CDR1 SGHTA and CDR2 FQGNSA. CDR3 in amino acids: CASSPVGTSIYEQYF.

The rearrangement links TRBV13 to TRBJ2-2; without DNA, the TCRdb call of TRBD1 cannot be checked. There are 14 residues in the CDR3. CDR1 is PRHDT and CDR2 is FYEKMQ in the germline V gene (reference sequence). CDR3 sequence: CASSGQNYGGELFF.

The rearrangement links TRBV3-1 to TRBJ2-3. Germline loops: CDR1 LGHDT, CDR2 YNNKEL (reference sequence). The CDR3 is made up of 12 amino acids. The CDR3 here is CASSQVYAKQYF.

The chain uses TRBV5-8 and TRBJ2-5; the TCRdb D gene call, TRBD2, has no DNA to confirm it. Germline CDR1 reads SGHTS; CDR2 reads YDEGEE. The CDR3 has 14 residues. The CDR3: CASSFRAGGETQYF. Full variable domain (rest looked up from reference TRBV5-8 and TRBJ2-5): EAGVTQSPTHLIKTRGQQATLRCSPISGHTSVYWYQQALGLGLQFLLWYDEGEERNRGNFPPRFSGRQFPNYSSELNVNALELEDSALYLCASSFRAGGETQYFGPGTRLLVL.

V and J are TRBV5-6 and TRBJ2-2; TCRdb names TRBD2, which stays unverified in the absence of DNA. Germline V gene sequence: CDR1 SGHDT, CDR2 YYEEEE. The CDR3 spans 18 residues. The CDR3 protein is CASSIGLAGDPYSGELFF.

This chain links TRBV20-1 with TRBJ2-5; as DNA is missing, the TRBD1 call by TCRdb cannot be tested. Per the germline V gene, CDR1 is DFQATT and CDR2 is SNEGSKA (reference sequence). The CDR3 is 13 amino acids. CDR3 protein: CSPLTGRGETQYF.

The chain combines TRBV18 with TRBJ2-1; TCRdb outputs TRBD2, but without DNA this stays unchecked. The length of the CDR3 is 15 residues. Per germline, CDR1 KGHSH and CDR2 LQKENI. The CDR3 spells CASSATSGSVNEQFF.

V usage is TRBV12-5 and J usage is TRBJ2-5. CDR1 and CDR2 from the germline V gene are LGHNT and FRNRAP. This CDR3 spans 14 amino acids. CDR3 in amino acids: CASGLVLSAETQYF.

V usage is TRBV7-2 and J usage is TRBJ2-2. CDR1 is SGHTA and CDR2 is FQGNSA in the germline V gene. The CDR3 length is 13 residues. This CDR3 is CASSLRTAGELFF.

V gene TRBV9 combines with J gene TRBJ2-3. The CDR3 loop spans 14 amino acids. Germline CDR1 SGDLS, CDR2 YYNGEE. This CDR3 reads CASSPESVADTQYF.

The CDR3 is CASSLVGPPNTEAFF. This chain connects TRBV27 to TRBJ1-1. The CDR3 spans 15 residues. CDR1 and CDR2 from the germline V gene are MNHEY and SMNVEV (reference sequence).